The rows below give T cell receptor beta chains drawn from one sample of a study of Ad26.COV2.S vaccination and SARS-CoV-2 variants. Measured with immunoSEQ multiplex PCR; TCRdb has only the in-frame clones, and not every one. The sample consists of some 270,000 clones, roughly 89% of them appearing once. Here the sequenced sample was peripheral blood, taken in a trial of Ad26.COV2.S vaccine versus placebo. The receptors were gathered from a person between 18 and 65 years old who received the Ad26.COV2.S COVID-19 vaccine or a placebo. Each CDR3 is given with its conserved first and last residue. Fields, in order: V gene, clone size, D gene, J gene, CDR3 protein, CDR3 DNA. The D gene is left open where the match is weak. Clone size is not always given. Where it is, it says once, few, many or a class for expanded clones.

>TRBV20-1|.|TRBD1|TRBJ1-2
CSASHRGNYGYTF
TGCAGTGCTAGTCACAGGGGTAACTATGGCTACACCTTC
>TRBV2|few|TRBD1|TRBJ2-1
CASRDRTLPSSYNEQFF
TGTGCCAGCAGGGACAGGACCTTACCTAGCTCCTACAATGAGCAGTTCTTC
>TRBV10-3|.|TRBD2|TRBJ2-3
CAISLASGRTDTQYF
TGTGCCATCAGTTTAGCTAGCGGACGCACAGATACGCAGTATTTT
>TRBV15|.|TRBD1|TRBJ1-2
CATSSRDRGPQSF
TGTGCCACCAGCAGTAGGGACAGGGGGCCCCAAAGCTTC
>TRBV6-5|.|.|TRBJ1-2
CASSYSMTAYGYTF
TGTGCCAGCAGTTACTCGATGACAGCTTATGGCTACACCTTC
>TRBV5-1|.|.|TRBJ2-1
CASSLTEVSYNEQFF
TGCGCCAGCAGCCTGACGGAGGTATCCTACAATGAGCAGTTCTTC
>TRBV7-9|.|.|TRBJ1-5
CASSLAKPGESNQPQHF
TGTGCCAGCAGCTTAGCGAAGCCAGGGGAGAGCAATCAGCCCCAGCATTTT
>TRBV27|.|.|TRBJ1-6
CASSLNRIPSYNSPLHF
TGTGCCAGCAGTTTAAACAGGATACCCTCCTATAATTCACCCCTCCACTTT
>TRBV5-5|.|.|TRBJ1-2
CASSLGGGYGYTF
TGTGCCAGCAGCTTGGGAGGAGGGTATGGCTACACCTTC
>TRBV7-2|.|.|TRBJ2-2
CASSFQTGPTGELFF
TGTGCCAGCAGCTTCCAGACCGGACCCACCGGGGAGCTGTTTTTT
>TRBV5-4|.|.|TRBJ1-2
CASSLAPGAVGGYTF
TGTGCCAGCAGCTTGGCCCCGGGGGCGGTAGGTGGCTACACCTTC
>TRBV4-2|.|TRBD1|TRBJ2-2
CVPGRDRAITGELFF
TGTGTCCCGGGCCGGGACAGGGCGATCACCGGGGAGCTGTTTTTT
>TRBV7-2|.|.|TRBJ2-7
CASSLAMVRDKEQYF
TGTGCCAGCAGCTTAGCGATGGTGAGGGACAAGGAGCAGTACTTC
>TRBV25-1|.|.|TRBJ2-2
CASYRSGPPGELFF
TGTGCCAGCTATAGAAGTGGGCCGCCCGGGGAGCTGTTTTTT
>TRBV7-2|.|TRBD1|TRBJ1-2
CASSPHPAGTGYGYTF
TGTGCCAGCAGCCCCCATCCAGCCGGGACAGGCTATGGCTACACCTTC
>TRBV7-3|once|TRBD1|TRBJ2-3
CASSPGTAVPAQYF
TGTGCCAGCAGCCCGGGGACAGCTGTCCCAGCCCAGTATTTT
>TRBV5-6|.|TRBD1|TRBJ1-6
CASSRNPGQGPSLHF
TGTGCCAGCAGCCGGAACCCGGGACAGGGCCCTTCGCTCCACTTT